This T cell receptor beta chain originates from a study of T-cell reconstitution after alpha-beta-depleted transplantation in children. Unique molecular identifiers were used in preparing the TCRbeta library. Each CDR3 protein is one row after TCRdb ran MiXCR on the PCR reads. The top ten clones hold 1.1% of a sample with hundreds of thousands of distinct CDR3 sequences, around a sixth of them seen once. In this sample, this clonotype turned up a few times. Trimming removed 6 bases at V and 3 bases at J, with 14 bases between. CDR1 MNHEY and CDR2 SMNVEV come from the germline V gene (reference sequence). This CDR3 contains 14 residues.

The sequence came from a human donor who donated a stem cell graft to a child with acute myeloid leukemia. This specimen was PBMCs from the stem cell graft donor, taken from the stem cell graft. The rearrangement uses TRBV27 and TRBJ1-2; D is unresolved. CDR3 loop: CASRPAWVDYGYTF. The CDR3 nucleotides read TGTGCCAGCAGGCCAGCGTGGGTGGACTATGGCTACACCTTC.